This T cell receptor beta chain appears in the sequencing data of a study of prognosis after radiotherapy for stage I lung cancer. Study observations and caveats: Determination of whether the expanded TCR clones were tumor-specific was not performed.

V was clipped by 0 bases and J by 5 bases; unmatched bases: 10. Germline CDR1 is SGDLS and CDR2 is YYNGEE. The CDR3 length is 17 residues. Two-round multiplex PCR, the amplification method, yielded TCR beta CDR3 from genomic DNA. The authors ran first-round PCR with primers specific to each TRBV and TRBJ gene. TCRdb re-called the multiplex PCR reads with MiXCR, one entry per CDR3 protein. The repertoire consists of 25,000 to 35,000 distinct CDR3 sequences, with 40% to 60% occurring once and the leading ten covering about 15%. This clonotype was seen many times. Its antigen is not identified. The sample in question was PBMCs, obtained before or after stereotactic body radiation therapy (not recorded which). The TCR was taken from a donor aged 50 or older with non-small cell lung cancer. The chain links TRBV9 to TRBJ2-2; TRBD2 matches 7 bases. The CDR3 region has the DNA TGTGCCAGCAGCGTAGCCATTAGCGGGTGGGGGACCGGGGAGCTGTTTTTT. Its translation: CASSVAISGWGTGELFF.